This TCR beta chain was recovered during a study of blood T cell repertoires in COVID-19. The CDR3 spans 15 residues. V lost 2 bases and J lost 3; bases outside the gene matches: 5. Germline V gene sequence: CDR1 LNHDA, CDR2 SQIVND (reference sequence). TCRdb's copy holds only in-frame clones and misses some; the assay was immunoSEQ multiplex PCR. The table includes over 80,000 clones, roughly 80% detected once. The J gene is TRBJ2-7, the V gene TRBV19; the match to TRBD1 covers 9 bases. The sequence came from a woman aged 50 to 65 with acute or convalescent COVID-19. The material sequenced was peripheral blood. The CDR3 sequence: CASSIRGQGLYEQYF. The CDR3 DNA sequence: TGTGCCAGTAGTATACGGGGACAGGGCCTCTACGAGCAGTACTTC. The whole variable domain, filled in from reference TRBV19 and TRBJ2-7, reads DGGITQSPKYLFRKEGQNVTLSCEQNLNHDAMYWYRQDPGQGLRLIYYSQIVNDFQKGDIAEGYSVSREKKESFPLTVTSAQKNPTAFYLCASSIRGQGLYEQYFGPGTRLTVT.